This entry concerns a single TCR beta chain. No antigen is known for it. This entry comes from a study of STAT3 mutations in large granular lymphocyte leukemia. Overall study context: Canonical activating STAT3 mutations were detected in roughly half of the longitudinally sequenced T-LGLL patients. Over half of T-LGLL patients had one or more immunosuppressive regimens.

The data were produced by immunoSEQ multiplex PCR, yet TCRdb's version contains in-frame clones alone and is incomplete. Among tens of thousands of clones listed, more than 75% were seen once. Study-wide results and caveats: After therapy, about 35% of the 18 patients switched clonotypes, all new clones STAT3 wild type. Some patients had dominant TCR clones larger than their STAT3 mutant burden. At least one immunodominant TCR beta clonotype appeared in every T-cell large granular lymphocyte leukemia patient.

Per the germline V gene, CDR1 is SGHNT and CDR2 is YYREEE (reference sequence). Deletions cut 4 bases from V and 2 bases from J, with 15 bases between. CDR3 length equals 16 residues. The receptor's source is a man in his sixties with T-cell large granular lymphocyte leukemia. Some clones in this sample may be carry-over from other donors' samples. This sequence joins TRBV5-4 and TRBJ2-2, with D hard to call. The sample comprised peripheral blood mononuclear cells. Here the CDR3 DNA reads TGTGCCAGCAGCCCCGGTGGCTTTTCTAACACCGGGGAGCTGTTTTTT. Translating it yields CASSPGGFSNTGELFF.